The clone carrying this TCR beta chain was counted at least ten times. Its specificity is unknown. RNA transcripts yielded amplified TCR beta CDR3 regions. A set of HTBI primers served as the primers for a first-round RT-PCR of the TCR CDR3. TCRdb re-called the multiplex PCR reads with MiXCR, one entry per CDR3 protein. The sample holds 350,000 or so distinct CDR3 sequences, 17% seen once. CDR3 size: 17 residues. V lost 4 bases to trimming and J lost 0 bases, with 19 bases between them. In germline, CDR1 is SGHRS, CDR2 YFSETQ. Newly diagnosed patients aged 18 to 65 had hyperthyroidism of under 2 months' duration. The data are from a study of T cells in Graves' hyperthyroidism and ophthalmopathy. Study-wide results and caveats: Among thyroid clonotypes expanded above 0.001, most also appeared in blood.

Sequencing was done on a sample of blood. The clonotype comes from a young woman with Graves' hyperthyroidism that later progressed to Graves' ophthalmopathy. This chain joins TRBV5-1 and TRBJ1-1, with a tentative D call TRBD1 (6 bases). The CDR3 is CASSHRFLRGLNTEAFF. In DNA form, the CDR3 reads TGCGCCAGCAGCCACCGTTTTTTGCGGGGGCTGAACACTGAAGCTTTCTTT. The variable domain in full, completed from reference TRBV5-1 and TRBJ1-1, reads KAGVTQTPRYLIKTRGQQVTLSCSPISGHRSVSWYQQTPGQGLQFLFEYFSETQRNKGNFPGRFSGRQFSNSRSEMNVSTLELGDSALYLCASSHRFLRGLNTEAFFGQGTRLTVV.